A selection of T cell receptor beta chains follows, all from one sample in a study of T cell responses to AZD1222 COVID-19 vaccine. The method was immunoSEQ multiplex PCR; TCRdb's version includes in-frame clones alone and lacks a portion of them. The table shows 120,000 or so clones, with less than 90% occurring only once. The sequencing used peripheral blood, collected on day 0 of AZD1222 vaccination. The source of these receptors is an adult in good health. Each CDR3 is given with its conserved first and last residue. Each record gives: clone size, D gene, V gene, J gene, CDR3 DNA, CDR3 protein. A D gene is named only where the DNA matches it firmly. Not all rows give a size; the values are once, few, many and, for expanded clones, a class.

clone_size: NA; d_call: NA; v_call: TRBV6-5; j_call: TRBJ2-1; cdr3_nt: TGTGCCAGCAGCATACAGGTCGGGTCCTACAATGAGCAGTTCTTC; cdr3_aa: CASSIQVGSYNEQFF
clone_size: NA; d_call: NA; v_call: TRBV27; j_call: TRBJ1-6; cdr3_nt: TGTGCCAGCAGTTCCACTCTCCCGAATTCACCCCTCCACTTT; cdr3_aa: CASSSTLPNSPLHF
clone_size: NA; d_call: NA; v_call: TRBV28; j_call: TRBJ2-3; cdr3_nt: TGTGCCAGCAGTTCCCCTAGTGGGGCTTTCAACACAGATACGCAGTATTTT; cdr3_aa: CASSSPSGAFNTDTQYF
clone_size: NA; d_call: NA; v_call: TRBV3-1/TRBV3-2; j_call: TRBJ1-2; cdr3_nt: TGTGCCAGCAGCCTTAATTCCCTAGGGGGTTCTGGCTACACCTTC; cdr3_aa: CASSLNSLGGSGYTF
clone_size: once; d_call: NA; v_call: TRBV5-1; j_call: TRBJ2-3; cdr3_nt: TGCGCCAGCAGCTTGGGCGGGGTAAGCACAGATACGCAGTATTTT; cdr3_aa: CASSLGGVSTDTQYF
clone_size: NA; d_call: NA; v_call: TRBV29-1; j_call: TRBJ2-2; cdr3_nt: TGCAGCGTTGGGAAGTCGGGCACCGGGGAGCTGTTTTTT; cdr3_aa: CSVGKSGTGELFF
clone_size: few; d_call: NA; v_call: TRBV2; j_call: TRBJ2-7; cdr3_nt: TGTGCCAGCAGAGGCCTAGGGCTCTCCTACGAGCAGTACTTC; cdr3_aa: CASRGLGLSYEQYF
clone_size: NA; d_call: TRBD1; v_call: TRBV29-1; j_call: TRBJ2-5; cdr3_nt: TGCAGCGCAAAGGACAGGGGTGAGACCCAGTACTTC; cdr3_aa: CSAKDRGETQYF
clone_size: NA; d_call: NA; v_call: TRBV6-1; j_call: TRBJ1-1; cdr3_nt: TGTGCCAGCAGTGAAGTTCGGGACACTGAAGCTTTCTTT; cdr3_aa: CASSEVRDTEAFF
clone_size: NA; d_call: NA; v_call: TRBV7-2; j_call: TRBJ2-3; cdr3_nt: TGTGCCAGCATCTTGGGGTTTGGGGGCACAGATACGCAGTATTTT; cdr3_aa: CASILGFGGTDTQYF
clone_size: NA; d_call: TRBD2; v_call: TRBV4-3; j_call: TRBJ2-3; cdr3_nt: TGCGCCAGCAGCCAAGATAGGGTGGGACTAGCGGGCCATGATTTT; cdr3_aa: CASSQDRVGLAGHDF
clone_size: NA; d_call: NA; v_call: TRBV12-3/TRBV12-4; j_call: TRBJ1-2; cdr3_nt: TGTGCCAGCAGTTTCATAGGATCTGGCTACACCTTC; cdr3_aa: CASSFIGSGYTF
clone_size: NA; d_call: NA; v_call: TRBV7-7; j_call: TRBJ2-5; cdr3_nt: TGTGCTAGCAGCTTAGAGAGCACAGCTCAAGAGACCCAGTACTTC; cdr3_aa: CASSLESTAQETQYF
clone_size: once; d_call: TRBD1; v_call: TRBV12-5; j_call: TRBJ2-2; cdr3_nt: TGTGCTAGTGGTTTCCGACAGGGGACCACCGGGGAGCTGTTTTTT; cdr3_aa: CASGFRQGTTGELFF
clone_size: NA; d_call: TRBD1; v_call: TRBV12-5; j_call: TRBJ1-4; cdr3_nt: TGTGCTAGTGTCCCCCAGGGGGACAGGGGAGGGGAAAAACTGTTTTTT; cdr3_aa: CASVPQGDRGGEKLFF
clone_size: NA; d_call: NA; v_call: TRBV3-1/TRBV3-2; j_call: TRBJ1-1; cdr3_nt: TGTGCCAGCAGCCAAAGACCGGGCGGAGGAAACACTGAAGCTTTCTTT; cdr3_aa: CASSQRPGGGNTEAFF
clone_size: NA; d_call: TRBD2; v_call: TRBV27; j_call: TRBJ2-7; cdr3_nt: TGTGCCAGCAGTTTAACGGGGGGGCGGGAGGTCCCCTACGAGCAGTACTTC; cdr3_aa: CASSLTGGREVPYEQYF
clone_size: once; d_call: TRBD1; v_call: TRBV19; j_call: TRBJ1-5; cdr3_nt: TGTGCCAGTAGTGCCGGGACAGCCTTCAATCAGCCCCAGCATTTT; cdr3_aa: CASSAGTAFNQPQHF
clone_size: NA; d_call: NA; v_call: TRBV2; j_call: TRBJ2-5; cdr3_nt: TGTGCCAGCAGTGAGATCAGAAACTACCAAGAGACCCAGTACTTC; cdr3_aa: CASSEIRNYQETQYF
clone_size: NA; d_call: TRBD1; v_call: TRBV29-1; j_call: TRBJ1-1; cdr3_nt: TGCAGCGTTGAGGTTCTCGGACAGGGTTCGGACGAAGCTTTCTTT; cdr3_aa: CSVEVLGQGSDEAFF
clone_size: NA; d_call: NA; v_call: TRBV5-1; j_call: TRBJ1-5; cdr3_nt: TGCGCCAGCAGCTTGGAAGGGGGTAATCAGCCCCAGCATTTT; cdr3_aa: CASSLEGGNQPQHF
clone_size: NA; d_call: NA; v_call: TRBV5-8; j_call: TRBJ2-4; cdr3_nt: TGTGCCAGCAGCGGGCTCCCACTAGCTACAAACATTCAGTACTTC; cdr3_aa: CASSGLPLATNIQYF
clone_size: NA; d_call: TRBD1; v_call: TRBV27; j_call: TRBJ2-7; cdr3_nt: TGTGCCAGCAGCCTCAACTTCCGACAGGGGCGTTCCTACGAGCAGTACTTC; cdr3_aa: CASSLNFRQGRSYEQYF
clone_size: NA; d_call: TRBD2; v_call: TRBV28; j_call: TRBJ2-2; cdr3_nt: TGTGCCACGGAGGGACTAAACGCGAACACCGGGGAGCTGTTTTTT; cdr3_aa: CATEGLNANTGELFF